These 23 T cell receptor beta chains were all obtained from the same sample, sequenced in a study of CXCR4 blockade with PD-1 therapy in pancreatic cancer. Libraries were prepared by immunoSEQ multiplex PCR; TCRdb keeps only in-frame clonotypes and omits some of them. This repertoire shows some 2,400 clones, 40% to 45% found once; its top ten account for about 15%. The sequenced sample consisted of tumor tissue. Source of these receptors: a human donor with pancreatic ductal adenocarcinoma.

This clone is deemed medium-sized. The chain uses TRBV11-3 and TRBJ1-6; D is ambiguous. V lost 2 bases and J lost 5, with 13 bases in between. CDR1 and CDR2 (germline): SGHNT, YENEEA. This CDR3 spans 16 amino acids. CDR3 region: CASSLFQVKDNSPLHF. The DNA of the CDR3 is TGTGCCAGCAGCTTATTTCAGGTGAAGGATAATTCACCCCTCCACTTT.

This clone qualifies as medium-sized. The chain uses TRBV11-3 and TRBJ2-7, with 7 bases fitting TRBD1. CDR3 size: 15 residues. J lost 1 base, V lost 5 bases, and 8 bases had no gene match. CDR1 SGHNT and CDR2 YENEEA come from the germline V gene. The CDR3 DNA reads TGTGCCAGCAGCCCCGAGACAGGGATATCCTACGAGCAGTACTTC. This encodes CASSPETGISYEQYF. The whole variable domain, remainder taken from reference TRBV11-3 and TRBJ2-7, is EAGVVQSPRYKIIEKKQPVAFWCNPISGHNTLYWYLQNLGQGPELLIRYENEEAVDDSQLPKDRFSAERLKGVDSTLKIQPAELGDSAVYLCASSPETGISYEQYFGPGTRLTVT.

The rearrangement joins TRBV18 to TRBJ2-7; D perhaps matches TRBD2 (5 bases). CDR1 and CDR2 from the germline V gene are KGHSH and LQKENI. The germline V and J ends were trimmed by 5 bases and 2 bases, with 7 bases remaining between them. The CDR3 spans 12 residues. The CDR3 reads CASSEGPYEQYV. The CDR3 nucleotides read TGTGCCAGCTCAGAGGGTCCCTACGAGCAGTACGTC.

The table lists this clone with a few counts. DNA of the CDR3: TGTGCCAGCAACCAAGGACGGCAGAACACTGAAGCTTTCTTT. Translating it yields CASNQGRQNTEAFF. V is TRBV6-8 and J is TRBJ1-1; D not certain. This CDR3 is built from 14 residues. Per germline, CDR1 MNHGY and CDR2 SAAAGT. Trimming cost V 7 bases and J 1 base, with 13 bases left between them.

This clone was seen a handful of times. The rearrangement links TRBV7-1 to TRBJ2-5; TRBD1 agrees at 8 bases. TRBV7-1 is labeled an ORF, and its function is uncertain. CDR3 length: 13 amino acids. V lost 5 bases and J lost 5; bases outside the gene matches: 4. This CDR3 is CASSTGQEETQYF. The CDR3 DNA follows: TGTGCCAGCAGCACGGGACAGGAGGAGACCCAGTACTTC.

The sample holds a few counts of this clone. The V and J genes are TRBV19 and TRBJ1-5; a possible D gene is TRBD1 (6 bases). Trimming took off 5 bases at V and 5 bases at J, with 10 bases between the two ends. Germline V CDR1 and CDR2: LNHDA, SQIVND (reference sequence). The CDR3 totals 13 residues. The CDR3 DNA sequence: TGTGCCAGTAGTGCGGACAGAGATCAGCCCCAGCATTTT. Its protein is CASSADRDQPQHF.

This clone was picked up one time. This rearrangement joins TRBV10-1 to TRBJ2-3, with D uncertain. The V and J ends lost 4 bases and 6 bases respectively, with 8 bases between them. This CDR3 is 12 amino acids long. Germline CDR1 reads WNHNN; CDR2 reads SYGVQD (reference sequence). Here the CDR3 DNA reads TGCGCCAGCAGTGCACCCTTGGATACGCAGTATTTT. This codes for CASSAPLDTQYF.

The chain employs TRBV2 and TRBJ2-7; D possibly matches TRBD1 or TRBD2 (5 bases each). V shed 3 bases and J shed 3 bases, with 15 bases lying between them. CDR1 and CDR2 from the germline V gene are SNHLY and FYNNEI. This CDR3 region has 15 residues. The CDR3 reads CASSDPWGRNYEQYF. In nucleotides, the CDR3 is TGTGCCAGCAGTGATCCGTGGGGGAGAAACTACGAGCAGTACTTC.

The chain recombines TRBV15 with TRBJ2-3; the D gene is possibly TRBD2 (5 bases). Germline V gene data show CDR1 as LNHNV and CDR2 as YYDKDF (reference sequence). V gave up 1 base and J gave up 3 bases, with 20 bases separating them. The CDR3 extends over 18 amino acids. The CDR3 coding sequence is TGTGCCACCAGCAGAGTAGGATGGCGGGTAATTAGTACAGATACGCAGTATTTT. Protein sequence: CATSRVGWRVISTDTQYF. Full variable domain (rest looked up from reference TRBV15 and TRBJ2-3): DAMVIQNPRYQVTQFGKPVTLSCSQTLNHNVMYWYQQKSSQAPKLLFHYYDKDFNNEADTPDNFQSRRPNTSFCFLDIRSPGLGDTAMYLCATSRVGWRVISTDTQYFGPGTRLTVL.

The chain is built from TRBV28 and TRBJ2-5, with TRBD2 matching 10 bases. The CDR3 is 15 amino acids. Looked up from germline, CDR1 is MDHEN and CDR2 is SYDVKM. V shed 4 bases and J 4 bases; nucleotides not matched to a gene: 6. CDR3 loop: CASSSLAGAVETQYF. In nucleotides, the CDR3 is TGTGCCAGCAGTTCCCTAGCGGGGGCCGTAGAGACCCAGTACTTC.

The chain combines TRBV18 with TRBJ1-2, with D possibly TRBD1 on 6 matching bases. In germline, CDR1 is KGHSH, CDR2 LQKENI. V was clipped by 2 bases and J by 2 bases, with 12 bases between them. The CDR3 has 15 residues. The CDR3 DNA reads TGTGCCAGCTCACCAGGGCAGGGGTACAACTATGGCTACACCTTC. Protein product: CASSPGQGYNYGYTF.

The chain recombines TRBV18 with TRBJ1-5, with unresolved D. This CDR3 spans 15 amino acids. Germline V gives CDR1 KGHSH, CDR2 LQKENI. V lost 5 bases and J lost 6, with 17 bases in between. The chain's CDR3 is CASSAARDTRQPQHF. The DNA for the CDR3 is TGTGCCAGCTCAGCGGCCAGAGACACCCGTCAGCCCCAGCATTTT. Looking up the rest from reference TRBV18 and TRBJ1-5 gives the full variable domain: NAGVMQNPRHLVRRRGQEARLRCSPMKGHSHVYWYRQLPEEGLKFMVYLQKENIIDESGMPKERFSAEFPKEGPSILRIQQVVRGDSAAYFCASSAARDTRQPQHFGDGTRLSIL.

The chain employs TRBV19 and TRBJ2-7; perhaps D is TRBD1 or TRBD2 (6 bases each). CDR3 length: 12 amino acids. V lost 6 bases to trimming and J lost 7 bases, with 13 bases between them. Germline V gives CDR1 LNHDA, CDR2 SQIVND (reference sequence). The CDR3, as DNA: TGTGCCAGTAGGGCCATAGGGGGGGAGCAGTACTTC. Protein product: CASRAIGGEQYF.

This clone was observed a few times. V and J are TRBV11-3 and TRBJ1-6, with D perhaps TRBD1 (6 bases). Germline lookup yields CDR1 SGHNT and CDR2 YENEEA. The V end lost 3 bases, the J end lost 4 bases, and 13 bases lay between the germline ends. There are 16 residues in the CDR3. The CDR3 protein is CASSLEQGSYNSPLHF. In DNA form, the CDR3 reads TGTGCCAGCAGCTTGGAACAGGGAAGTTATAATTCACCCCTCCACTTT.

The chain recombines TRBV6-8 with TRBJ1-3; D gene uncertain. V was clipped by 4 bases and J by 2 bases, with 12 bases between them. Germline V CDR1 and CDR2: MNHGY, SAAAGT. The CDR3 contains 15 residues. Written as DNA, the CDR3 is TGTGCCAGCAGTTTCACCCTATCTCCTGGAAACACCATATATTTT. This encodes CASSFTLSPGNTIYF.

This rearrangement joins TRBV9 to TRBJ1-2; D remains ambiguous. The CDR3 is 14 amino acids. Germline V gene sequence: CDR1 SGDLS, CDR2 YYNGEE. Trimming removed 5 bases at V and 4 bases at J, with 15 bases between. CDR3 sequence reads: CASSVVREGYGYTF. In nucleotides, the CDR3 is TGTGCCAGCAGTGTGGTGCGGGAAGGCTATGGCTACACCTTC.

The genes are TRBV11-3 and TRBJ2-6; 8 bases agree with TRBD1. The CDR3 is 15 amino acids. CDR1 is SGHNT, CDR2 YENEEA, per germline. The V and J ends lost 5 bases and 2 bases, in that order; junction bases with no gene match: 2. In nucleotides, the CDR3 is TGTGCCAGCAGCAAGGGACAGGCTGGGGCCAACGTCCTGACTTTC. Translation gives CASSKGQAGANVLTF. Combining the CDR3 with reference TRBV11-3 and TRBJ2-6 gives the whole variable domain EAGVVQSPRYKIIEKKQPVAFWCNPISGHNTLYWYLQNLGQGPELLIRYENEEAVDDSQLPKDRFSAERLKGVDSTLKIQPAELGDSAVYLCASSKGQAGANVLTFGAGSRLTVL.

This chain links TRBV28 with TRBJ2-5; TRBD1 might be the D (7 bases). This CDR3 is 15 amino acids long. V was clipped by 7 bases and J by 5 bases, with 20 bases between them. Germline V CDR1 and CDR2: MDHEN, SYDVKM. CDR3 nucleotide sequence: TGTGCCAGCACGGAGAACAGGGGAGGTGTGGAGACCCAGTACTTC. Translating gives CASTENRGGVETQYF.

Only one count was recorded for this clone. This sequence joins TRBV30 and TRBJ1-4; D call uncertain. The V end lost 5 bases, the J end lost 6 bases, and 10 bases lay between the germline ends. This CDR3 has 12 residues. CDR1 and CDR2 (germline): GTSNPN, SVGIG (reference sequence). CDR3 residues: CAWAHQDEKLFF. For the CDR3, the DNA is TGTGCCTGGGCTCACCAGGATGAAAAACTGTTTTTT.

Only a few counts were recorded for this clone. This chain joins TRBV6-8 and TRBJ2-3; a weak D match, TRBD1 (6 bases). This CDR3 is built from 13 residues. In germline, CDR1 is MNHGY, CDR2 SAAAGT. Trimming pared 2 bases from V and 7 bases from J, leaving 10 bases between. In DNA, the CDR3 is TGTGCCAGCAGTTACGAGGGGACACATACGCAGTATTTT. Its protein product is CASSYEGTHTQYF.

J is TRBJ2-1 and V is TRBV6-8; D remains unclear. The CDR3 runs to 12 residues. Deletions cut 10 bases from V and 10 bases from J, with 17 bases between. The germline V gene encodes CDR1 MNHGY and CDR2 SAAAGT. CDR3 sequence reads: CAIMRSSREQFF. The CDR3 DNA is TGTGCCATCATGAGGAGTAGCAGGGAGCAGTTCTTC.

This chain uses TRBV15 with TRBJ2-7, with 7 bases that match TRBD1. Germline V gene lookup returns CDR1 LNHNV and CDR2 YYDKDF (reference sequence). Germline trimming cut 3 bases from V and 7 bases from J; bases unmatched to any gene: 15. CDR3 length: 16 residues. The CDR3 DNA sequence: TGTGCCACCAGCAGGTCTCGGACAGGCCTAACGGGGGAGCAGTACTTC. Its protein is CATSRSRTGLTGEQYF. Full variable domain (remainder filled in from reference TRBV15 and TRBJ2-7): DAMVIQNPRYQVTQFGKPVTLSCSQTLNHNVMYWYQQKSSQAPKLLFHYYDKDFNNEADTPDNFQSRRPNTSFCFLDIRSPGLGDTAMYLCATSRSRTGLTGEQYFGPGTRLTVT.

The genes are TRBV28 and TRBJ2-1; a possible D gene is TRBD2 (6 bases). The length of the CDR3 is 15 residues. Germline values: CDR1 MDHEN, CDR2 SYDVKM. Trimming removed 2 bases from V and 3 bases from J, with 11 bases in between. The CDR3 spells CASSLGGTGYNEQFF. The CDR3 bases are TGTGCCAGCAGTTTAGGGGGGACCGGCTACAATGAGCAGTTCTTC.